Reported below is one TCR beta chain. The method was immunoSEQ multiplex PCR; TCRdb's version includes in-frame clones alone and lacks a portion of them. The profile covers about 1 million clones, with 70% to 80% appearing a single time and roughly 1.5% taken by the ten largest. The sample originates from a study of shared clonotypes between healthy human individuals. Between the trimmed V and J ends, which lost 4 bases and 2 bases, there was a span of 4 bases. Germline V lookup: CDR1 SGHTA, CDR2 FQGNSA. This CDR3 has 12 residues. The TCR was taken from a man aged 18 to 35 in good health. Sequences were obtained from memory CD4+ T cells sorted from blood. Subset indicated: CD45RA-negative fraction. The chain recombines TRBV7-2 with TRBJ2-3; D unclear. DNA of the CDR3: TGTGCCAGCAGCTATAACACAGATACGCAGTATTTT. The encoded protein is CASSYNTDTQYF.